Reported below is one TCR beta chain. This record comes from a study of shared clonotypes between healthy human individuals. TCRdb keeps only in-frame clones here, not all; method: immunoSEQ multiplex PCR. The sample lists over a million clones, roughly 96% seen once, with roughly 1.2% in the top ten. Germline CDR1 and CDR2: MDHEN and SYDVKM. Deletions cut 6 bases from V and 4 bases from J, with 21 bases between. The CDR3 consists of 16 residues. The clonotype originates from a man aged 25 to 40 in good health. This rearrangement joins TRBV28 to TRBJ2-5; D is possibly TRBD1 (6 bases). The sample was naive CD4+ T cells sorted from blood. Documented subset: CD45RA+ positively selected. CDR3 DNA sequence: TGTGCCAGCAGAATCCTCGGCAGGGGTGTTGTAGAGACCCAGTACTTC. Translation: CASRILGRGVVETQYF. The full variable domain, its missing parts supplied by reference TRBV28 and TRBJ2-5, is DVKVTQSSRYLVKRTGEKVFLECVQDMDHENMFWYRQDPGLGLRLIYFSYDVKMKEKGDIPEGYSVSREKKERFSLILESASTNQTSMYLCASRILGRGVVETQYFGPGTRLLVL.